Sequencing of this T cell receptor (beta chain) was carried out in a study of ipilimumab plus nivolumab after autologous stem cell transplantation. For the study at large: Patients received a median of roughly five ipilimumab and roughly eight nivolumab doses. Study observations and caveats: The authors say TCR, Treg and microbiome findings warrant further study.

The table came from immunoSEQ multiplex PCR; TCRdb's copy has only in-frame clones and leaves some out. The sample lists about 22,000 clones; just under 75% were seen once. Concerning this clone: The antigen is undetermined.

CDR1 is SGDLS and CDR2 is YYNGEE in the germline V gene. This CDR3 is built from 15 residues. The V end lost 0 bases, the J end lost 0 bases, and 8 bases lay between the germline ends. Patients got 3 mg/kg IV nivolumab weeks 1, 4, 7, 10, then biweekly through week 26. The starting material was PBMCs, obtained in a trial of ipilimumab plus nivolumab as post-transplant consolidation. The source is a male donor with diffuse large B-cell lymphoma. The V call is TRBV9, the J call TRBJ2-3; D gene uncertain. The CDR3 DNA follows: TGTGCCAGCAGCGTAGCGCCAGGAAGCACAGATACGCAGTATTTT. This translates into CASSVAPGSTDTQYF. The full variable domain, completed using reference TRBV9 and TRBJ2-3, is DSGVTQTPKHLITATGQRVTLRCSPRSGDLSVYWYQQSLDQGLQFLIQYYNGEERAKGNILERFSAQQFPDLHSELNLSSLELGDSALYFCASSVAPGSTDTQYFGPGTRLTVL.